Detailed here is one T cell receptor beta chain. Its antigen is currently unknown. In preparing the TRB cDNA libraries, 5' RACE with UMI labels was used. For each CDR3 protein, TCRdb gives one entry from its re-call of the 5' RACE reads, without DNA. The sample includes about 150,000 distinct CDR3 sequences. The data originate from a study of CXCR3-negative and CXCR3-positive naive CD8 T cells. Study conclusions and caveats: TRB CDR3s of CXCR3-positive naive cells were more hydrophobic than those of CXCR3-negative naive cells. Naive CXCR3-positive and CXCR3-negative cells shared similar TRBV-TRBJ usage, unlike memory cells.

Germline loops: CDR1 MNHEY, CDR2 SVGEGT. This CDR3 spans 17 amino acids. The specimen was naive CXCR3+ CD8+ T cells from blood. The subset was: CD45RO-CCR7+CD27+CD95- naive CD8+ T cells expressing CXCR3 (TNR3+). This receptor was taken from a human donor in good health. Some clones in this sample may be carry-over from other donors' samples. The V gene is TRBV6-2 or TRBV6-3, the J gene TRBJ2-5; TCRdb proposes TRBD2, but this gene call is untestable without DNA. CDR3 sequence: CASSYSPDRLALETQYF.